This record concerns one T cell receptor beta chain sequence. The data originate from a study of OX40 agonist ivuxolimab in advanced cancers. The method was immunoSEQ multiplex PCR; TCRdb's version includes in-frame clones alone and lacks a portion of them. Of about 86,000 clones detected, around 90% appear once; the ten largest clones hold roughly 1.5%. Deletions cut 2 bases from V and 3 bases from J, with 14 bases between. Germline values: CDR1 MDHEN, CDR2 SYDVKM. CDR3 length equals 15 residues. The chain is built from TRBV28 and TRBJ2-7; maybe TRBD1 (6 bases). Sequenced here: CD4+ or CD8+ T cells sorted from blood, sampled in a trial of the OX40 agonist ivuxolimab. The source is an adult with an advanced solid tumor such as melanoma, head and neck, liver or kidney cancer. CDR3 protein: CASSLRRGTRYEQYF. Here the CDR3 DNA reads TGTGCCAGCAGTTTACGTAGGGGGACACGCTACGAGCAGTACTTC. The complete variable domain, with remaining parts taken from reference TRBV28 and TRBJ2-7, reads DVKVTQSSRYLVKRTGEKVFLECVQDMDHENMFWYRQDPGLGLRLIYFSYDVKMKEKGDIPEGYSVSREKKERFSLILESASTNQTSMYLCASSLRRGTRYEQYFGPGTRLTVT.